These 10 T cell receptor beta chains originate from one sample sequenced in a study of cytomegalovirus exposure and HLA in healthy donors listed by TCRdb under 2017. Receptor libraries were prepared by the immunoSEQ multiplex PCR assay. For the multiplex PCR, a mixture combining 60 forward primers for TCR Vbeta segments and 13 reverse primers for TCR Jbeta segments was used. TCRdb provides this immuneACCESS table in a form limited to in-frame rearrangements. Some clones are lacking; in checked studies, under half of them reflect an unresolved V gene, and why the rest are absent is not known. The sample table holds about 60,000 clones, of which roughly 77% were seen once. Roughly 4% of the sample is taken by the ten largest. Source material: PBMCs. The receptors come from a woman younger than 45 in good health and CMV-seronegative.

The rearrangement uses TRBV29-1 and TRBJ2-1; D may be TRBD2 (5 bases). V was cut by 7 bases and J by 8 bases, with 18 bases left in between. This CDR3 has 13 residues. CDR1 is SQVTM and CDR2 is ANQGSEA in the germline V gene. CDR3 nucleotide sequence: TGCAGCGCCCGGACTGCCCCGTGGGATGAGCAGTTCTTC. Translation: CSARTAPWDEQFF.

The chain's CDR3 is CASSFGGSYTEAFF. The CDR3 bases are TGCGCCAGCAGCTTCGGGGGGTCGTACACTGAAGCTTTCTTT. V and J are TRBV5-1 and TRBJ1-1, with D maybe TRBD1 (5 bases). The V end lost 2 bases, the J end lost 3 bases, and 11 bases lay between the germline ends. The germline gives CDR1 SGHRS, CDR2 YFSETQ. This CDR3 spans 14 amino acids.

The gene calls are TRBV27 and TRBJ2-7; D uncertain. CDR1 is MNHEY and CDR2 is SMNVEV in the germline V gene (reference sequence). This CDR3 region has 14 residues. The germline V and J ends were trimmed by 7 bases and 0 bases, with 13 bases remaining between them. The CDR3 sequence is CASTRPEASYEQYF. The CDR3 DNA sequence: TGTGCCAGCACCCGACCCGAGGCCTCCTACGAGCAGTACTTC.

The chain is built from TRBV29-1 and TRBJ2-3; TRBD1 aligns across 10 bases. V lost 7 bases, J lost 3 bases, and 4 bases stayed unmatched. Germline loops: CDR1 SQVTM, CDR2 ANQGSEA. This CDR3 is 13 amino acids long. The CDR3 DNA is TGCAGCGGGCCGGGACAGGGGACAGATACGCAGTATTTT. Its translation: CSGPGQGTDTQYF.

This rearrangement joins TRBV6-1 to TRBJ2-1; 8 bases match TRBD2. The CDR3 consists of 14 residues. The junction had 8 bases not matched to a gene; V was cut back by 6 bases and J by 7 bases. Germline V gene lookup returns CDR1 MNHNS and CDR2 SASEGT. The CDR3 DNA sequence: TGTGCCAGCAGGGGACGGGAGGGCAGGAATGAGCAGTTCTTC. This codes for CASRGREGRNEQFF.

The chain employs TRBV23-1 and TRBJ1-6; D is ambiguous. TRBV23-1 is an ORF for which the function is uncertain. This CDR3 comprises 15 residues. The V gene lost 3 bases and the J gene lost 2 bases, with 8 bases spanning the gap. The CDR3 reads CASSHPEAYNSPLHF. In DNA form, the CDR3 reads TGCGCCAGCAGTCATCCAGAAGCCTATAATTCACCCCTCCACTTT.

V is TRBV6-1 and J is TRBJ2-2; a weak D match, TRBD1 (5 bases). Germline V gives CDR1 MNHNS, CDR2 SASEGT. V was clipped by 4 bases and J by 6 bases, with 15 bases between them. The CDR3 length is 15 residues. The CDR3 DNA follows: TGTGCCAGCAGTGGACTCCAGGGAAATGCCGGGGAGCTGTTTTTT. This codes for CASSGLQGNAGELFF.

This clone appeared a single time. The chain is built from TRBV2 and TRBJ2-5, with TRBD2 matching 9 bases. This CDR3 region has 12 residues. Germline V gene lookup returns CDR1 SNHLY and CDR2 FYNNEI. Trimming at V came to 4 bases and at J to 10 bases, leaving 4 bases not matched to a gene. CDR3 DNA: TGTGCCAGCAGTGGCGAGCGGGGGGACCAGTACTTC. Protein sequence: CASSGERGDQYF.

V usage is TRBV30 and J usage is TRBJ1-4; D is ambiguous. V lost 2 bases to trimming and J lost 8 bases, with 12 bases between them. CDR1 and CDR2 from the germline V gene are GTSNPN and SVGIG (reference sequence). The CDR3 is 13 amino acids. CDR3 bases: TGTGCCTGGAGTTCGGGGAGCGAGGAAAAACTGTTTTTT. Residues: CAWSSGSEEKLFF. Full variable domain (outside the CDR3, taken from reference TRBV30 and TRBJ1-4): SQTIHQWPATLVQPVGSPLSLECTVEGTSNPNLYWYRQAAGRGLQLLFYSVGIGQISSEVPQNLSASRPQDRQFILSSKKLLLSDSGFYLCAWSSGSEEKLFFGSGTQLSVL.

This clone turned up a few times. The genes are TRBV7-3 and TRBJ1-6, with D possibly matching TRBD1 (6 bases). CDR3 length: 13 amino acids. V lost 6 bases to trimming and J lost 9 bases, with 12 bases between them. From germline, CDR1 is SGHTA and CDR2 FQGTGA. In nucleotides, the CDR3 is TGTGCCAGCAGGCTGGGGGCTGGTTCACCCCTCCACTTT. This encodes CASRLGAGSPLHF.